This T cell receptor (beta chain) was documented in a study of control samples from healthy donors and cancer patients. Data came from immunoSEQ multiplex PCR; TCRdb stores just in-frame clones and leaves some out. The profile shows about 69,000 clones, approximately 80% of them singletons. The CDR3 spans 15 residues. V was clipped by 3 bases and J by 0 bases, with 9 bases between them. Germline CDR1 SGHTA, CDR2 FQGNSA. Sequencing input: PBMCs. This receptor was taken from a woman between 50 and 59 years old with lung cancer. The V and J genes are TRBV7-2 and TRBJ2-1, with D tentatively TRBD1 (5 bases). CDR3 in amino acids: CASSLTDASYNEQFF. DNA of the CDR3: TGTGCCAGCAGCTTGACAGACGCCTCCTACAATGAGCAGTTCTTC. Based on the CDR3 plus reference TRBV7-2 and TRBJ2-1, the full variable domain is GAGVSQSPSNKVTEKGKDVELRCDPISGHTALYWYRQSLGQGLEFLIYFQGNSAPDKSGLPSDRFSAERTGGSVSTLTIQRTQQEDSAVYLCASSLTDASYNEQFFGPGTRLTVL.